The source of this TCR beta chain is a study of T cell changes during pregnancy in multiple sclerosis. The repertoire was sequenced with immunoSEQ multiplex PCR; TCRdb's copy has only in-frame clones and lacks some. The data contain around 37,000 clones, 91% of them singletons. This CDR3 comprises 15 residues. V was shortened by 2 bases and J by 5 bases, with 16 bases between the two germline ends. CDR1 and CDR2 from the germline V gene are MNHEY and SMNVEV (reference sequence). Specimen: CD8+ T cells from peripheral blood mononuclear cells, collected in the second trimester of pregnancy. The TCR originated in a female donor with multiple sclerosis, enrolled in a pregnancy study. This chain joins TRBV27 and TRBJ2-7, with D perhaps TRBD2 (6 bases). The DNA of the CDR3 is TGTGCCAGCAGTTTAAAGGGACTGGGGCCCAACGAGCAGTACTTC. Protein: CASSLKGLGPNEQYF.